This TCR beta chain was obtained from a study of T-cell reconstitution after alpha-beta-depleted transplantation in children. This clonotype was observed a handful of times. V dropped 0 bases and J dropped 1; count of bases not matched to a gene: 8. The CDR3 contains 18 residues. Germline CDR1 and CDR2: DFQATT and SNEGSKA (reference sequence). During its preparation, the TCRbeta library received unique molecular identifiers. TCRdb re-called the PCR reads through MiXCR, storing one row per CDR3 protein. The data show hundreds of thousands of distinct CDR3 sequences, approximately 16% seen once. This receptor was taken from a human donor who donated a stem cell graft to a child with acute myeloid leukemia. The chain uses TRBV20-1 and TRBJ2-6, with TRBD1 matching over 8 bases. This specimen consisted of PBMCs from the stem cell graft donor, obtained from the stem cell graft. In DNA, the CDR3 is TGCAGTGCTAGAGACCTCGGACAGGGAAAGTCTGGGGCCAACGTCCTGACTTTC. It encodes CSARDLGQGKSGANVLTF.